This TCR beta chain was documented in a study of T cells in Graves' hyperthyroidism and ophthalmopathy. Study in general: Before treatment of any kind, peripheral blood was taken at initial diagnosis.

Findings of the study overall: With a median lead of roughly 6.8 months before onset, the model predicted ophthalmopathy.

V lost 4 bases and J 4 bases, leaving 8 bases between the germline ends. The CDR3 has 13 amino acids. This clonotype was counted between two and nine times. The antigen is not known. Amplification yielded TCR beta CDR3 regions, with RNA transcripts as the source. HTBI primers were employed in a first-round RT-PCR of the TCR CDR3. TCRdb recomputed calls from the multiplex PCR reads with MiXCR, one row per CDR3 protein. Here the sample spans approximately 210,000 distinct CDR3 sequences, under 20% being singletons. Fresh peripheral blood, under 13 ml, yielded the PBMCs. The genes are TRBV12-3 or TRBV12-4 and TRBJ1-5; D remains unclear. This receptor was obtained from a man aged 45-65 years with Graves' hyperthyroidism. The sequencing input was blood. The CDR3 nucleotides are TGTGCCAGCAGTTCCCGCTGGAATCAGCCCCAGCATTTT. Translating it yields CASSSRWNQPQHF.